The 14 T cell receptor beta chains in this list originate from one sample, sequenced in a study of T cells after posttransplantation cyclophosphamide. Generated by immunoSEQ multiplex PCR, the TCRdb table keeps only in-frame clones and is missing some. The sample includes 15,000 to 17,000 clones, roughly 84% of them seen just once. Control samples came 1 year after myeloablative marrow transplants with methotrexate plus calcineurin inhibitor. The specimen comprised PBMCs, sampled approximately 390 days after allogeneic stem cell transplant with calcineurin inhibitor and methotrexate. The receptors here all came from a male patient in his late teens or twenties who received an allogeneic stem cell transplant from a related donor, was CMV-positive, and had no GVHD. Some T cells may have originated in the graft donor.

The genes are TRBV7-6 and TRBJ1-5; 7 bases line up with TRBD1. Trimming took 0 bases from V and 2 from J; bases not matched to a gene: 4. This CDR3 is 16 amino acids long. The V gene's germline CDR1 is SGHVS and CDR2 FNYEAQ. The CDR3, as DNA: TGTGCCAGCAGCTTAGCCTTCGACAGGGGCAATCAGCCCCAGCATTTT. Translated, it gives CASSLAFDRGNQPQHF.

In its sample, this clone was seen once. The chain carries TRBV25-1 and TRBJ2-3, with TRBD1 matching 11 bases. J was trimmed by 4 bases and V by 6 bases; bases with no gene match: 9. Germline V gene lookup returns CDR1 MGHDK and CDR2 SYGVNS. The CDR3 is made up of 16 amino acids. Here the CDR3 DNA reads TGTGCCAGCAGGGCTAATGGACAGGGGGCCTCAGATACGCAGTATTTT. Translated, it gives CASRANGQGASDTQYF.

The chain is built from TRBV7-9 and TRBJ1-5; TRBD1 aligns across 8 bases. The CDR3 has 15 residues. CDR1 is SEHNR and CDR2 is FQNEAQ in the germline V gene (reference sequence). After removal of 2 bases from V and 4 bases from J, the junction contained 4 bases not matched to a gene. The CDR3 sequence: CASSLMGQDNQPQHF. The CDR3 DNA follows: TGTGCCAGCAGCTTAATGGGACAGGATAATCAGCCCCAGCATTTT.

This chain links TRBV28 with TRBJ2-5; no firm D call. Germline loops: CDR1 MDHEN, CDR2 SYDVKM. CDR3 size: 13 residues. Trimming left V 4 bases short and J 6 bases short, with 12 bases between. The CDR3 sequence: CASSSGLAKTQYF. The CDR3 nucleotides are TGTGCCAGCAGTTCCGGGTTGGCGAAGACCCAGTACTTC.

Turning to this clone: Germline is not matched at one junction end, which may reflect a read error. This chain uses TRBV9 with TRBJ2-1; no clear D. Germline V lookup: CDR1 SGDLS, CDR2 YYNGEE. The CDR3 is 13 residues long. CDR3 amino acids: CASSVGPYSEQFF. The CDR3 DNA follows: TGTGCCAGCAGCGTGGGCCCTTACAGTGAGCAGTTCTTC. The entire variable domain, with the rest obtained from reference TRBV9 and TRBJ2-1, is as follows: DSGVTQTPKHLITATGQRVTLRCSPRSGDLSVYWYQQSLDQGLQFLIQYYNGEERAKGNILERFSAQQFPDLHSELNLSSLELGDSALYFCASSVGPYSEQFFGPGTRLTVL.

The V call is TRBV9, the J call TRBJ2-6; D perhaps matches TRBD2 (5 bases). Trimming shortened V by 7 bases and J by 4 bases, and 15 bases separated the two germline ends. Per the germline V gene, CDR1 is SGDLS and CDR2 is YYNGEE. CDR3 length: 15 amino acids. The CDR3 loop is CASGDDYFGANVLTF. CDR3 nucleotide sequence: TGTGCCAGCGGCGACGACTACTTCGGGGCCAACGTCCTGACTTTC. Filled out from reference TRBV9 and TRBJ2-6, the complete variable domain reads DSGVTQTPKHLITATGQRVTLRCSPRSGDLSVYWYQQSLDQGLQFLIQYYNGEERAKGNILERFSAQQFPDLHSELNLSSLELGDSALYFCASGDDYFGANVLTFGAGSRLTVL.

V gene TRBV11-3 combines with J gene TRBJ2-1; a possible D gene is TRBD2 (5 bases). The V end lost 1 base, the J end lost 9 bases, and 16 bases lay between the germline ends. Germline V gives CDR1 SGHNT, CDR2 YENEEA. The CDR3 sequence is 15 residues long. The CDR3 is CASSLGSLGFGEQFF. CDR3 DNA sequence: TGTGCCAGCAGCTTAGGCTCACTAGGCTTCGGTGAGCAGTTCTTC.

This chain joins TRBV7-2 and TRBJ1-4; perhaps TRBD1 as D (6 bases). Germline V gene lookup returns CDR1 SGHTA and CDR2 FQGNSA. There are 16 residues in the CDR3. V shed 5 bases and J shed 4 bases, with 17 bases lying between them. This CDR3 reads CASSPQNGQINEKLFF. The CDR3 DNA reads TGTGCCAGCAGCCCGCAGAACGGACAGATTAATGAAAAACTGTTTTTT.

The chain couples TRBV5-5 to TRBJ2-3; 7 bases are a match to TRBD2. CDR3 length: 16 amino acids. V shed 0 bases and J 0 bases; nucleotides not matched to a gene: 4. Germline V gene lookup returns CDR1 SGHKS and CDR2 YYEKEE (reference sequence). The CDR3: CASSLVSGGSTDTQYF. DNA for the CDR3: TGTGCCAGCAGCTTGGTGTCGGGGGGAAGCACAGATACGCAGTATTTT.

In its sample, this clone was seen a few times. The chain links TRBV6-1 to TRBJ1-5; TRBD1 aligns across 8 bases. V was pared by 6 bases and J by 8 bases, with 9 bases of the junction left unmatched. The CDR3 is made up of 14 amino acids. Per the germline V gene, CDR1 is MNHNS and CDR2 is SASEGT. CDR3 bases: TGTGCCAGCAGACTACAGGGGGATGTTGAGCCCCAGCATTTT. It codes for CASRLQGDVEPQHF.

As to this clone: A read error may produce the germline difference seen at one junction end. The rearrangement links TRBV27 to TRBJ2-1, with TRBD1 matching over 8 bases. CDR3 length: 14 amino acids. CDR1 and CDR2 from the germline V gene are MNHEY and SMNVEV (reference sequence). CDR3 sequence: CASSFRGRYSEQFF. The CDR3 DNA follows: TGTGCCAGCAGTTTCAGGGGGCGGTACAGTGAGCAGTTCTTC.

This clone has just a few counts. This chain links TRBV19 with TRBJ2-7; D may be TRBD1 (5 bases). Trimming pared 6 bases from V and 2 bases from J, leaving 11 bases between. The CDR3 runs to 13 residues. From germline, CDR1 is LNHDA and CDR2 SQIVND (reference sequence). Written as DNA, the CDR3 is TGTGCCAGTAGGCCCCAGGGCGCCTACGAGCAGTACTTC. This sequence encodes CASRPQGAYEQYF.

Of note for this clone: Possible read error: a much larger clone is one base away. Other DNA sequences within the sample encode an identical CDR3. The DNA of the CDR3 is TGTGCTACCTCTTCCGGCAATCAGCCCCAGCATTTT. Protein product: CATSSGNQPQHF. V gene TRBV15 combines with J gene TRBJ1-5; D unresolved. The CDR3 loop spans 12 amino acids. CDR1 LNHNV and CDR2 YYDKDF come from the germline V gene (reference sequence).

This chain joins TRBV29-1 and TRBJ2-7; possible D gene TRBD1, 6 bases. CDR1 and CDR2 from the germline V gene are SQVTM and ANQGSEA. Trimming pared 3 bases from V and 3 bases from J, leaving 24 bases between. CDR3 length: 17 residues. CDR3 coding DNA: TGCAGCGTTGAGGGGCTCCGACAGGACCCCATCGGCTACGAGCAGTACTTC. It encodes CSVEGLRQDPIGYEQYF.